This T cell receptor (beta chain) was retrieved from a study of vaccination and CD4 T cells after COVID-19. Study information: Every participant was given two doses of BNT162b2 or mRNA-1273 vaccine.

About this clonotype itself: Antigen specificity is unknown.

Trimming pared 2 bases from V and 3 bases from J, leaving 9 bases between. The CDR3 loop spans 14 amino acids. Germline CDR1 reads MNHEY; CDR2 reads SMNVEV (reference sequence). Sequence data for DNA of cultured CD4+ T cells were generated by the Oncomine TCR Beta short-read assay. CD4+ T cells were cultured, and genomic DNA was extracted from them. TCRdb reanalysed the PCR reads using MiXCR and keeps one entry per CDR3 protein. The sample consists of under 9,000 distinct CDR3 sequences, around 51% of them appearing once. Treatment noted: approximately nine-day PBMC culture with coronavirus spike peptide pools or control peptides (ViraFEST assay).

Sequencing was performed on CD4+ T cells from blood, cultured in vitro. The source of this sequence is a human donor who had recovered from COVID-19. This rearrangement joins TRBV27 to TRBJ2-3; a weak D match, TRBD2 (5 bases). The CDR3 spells CASSLKRGTDTQYF. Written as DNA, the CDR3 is TGTGCCAGCAGTTTAAAACGAGGGACAGATACGCAGTATTTT.